The 27 T cell receptor beta chains listed next were all sequenced from one sample in a study of read filtering for tumor transcriptome and immune sequencing. From 400 to 450 ng of RNA, a library with molecular barcoded alpha/delta and beta/gamma adaptors was made. TCRdb ran MiXCR on the reads and lists one entry per CDR3 protein. Here the sample spans around 23,000 distinct CDR3 sequences, approximately 22% being singletons. Sequences were obtained from a population of CD138-negative cells sorted from bone marrow. These receptors originate from a donor at least 40 years old with multiple myeloma.

This clonotype was observed many times. The rearrangement joins TRBV5-1 to TRBJ1-1; TRBD1 aligns across 10 bases. V dropped 4 bases and J dropped 3; count of bases not matched to a gene: 3. Germline CDR1 SGHRS, CDR2 YFSETQ. CDR3 length: 14 residues. DNA for the CDR3: TGCGCCAGCAGCAAGACAGGGGGCGACACTGAAGCTTTCTTT. This translates into CASSKTGGDTEAFF.

Worth noting for this clonotype: A much larger clonotype is one base distant, so this may be a read error. The chain is built from TRBV7-9 and TRBJ1-5; D is ambiguous. CDR3 length equals 15 residues. V lost 3 bases, J lost 5 bases, and 14 bases lay in between. CDR1 and CDR2 from the germline V gene are SEHNR and FQNEAQ (reference sequence). CDR3 amino acids: CASSLGYSLYQPQHF. CDR3 in DNA: TGTGCCAGCAGCTTGGGTTACAGCCTATATCAGCCCCAGCATTTT.

The V gene is TRBV3-1, the J gene TRBJ1-2; no definite D call. V lost 1 base and J 6 bases, leaving 6 bases between the germline ends. The CDR3 has 12 amino acids. The germline CDR1 and CDR2 sequences are LGHDT and YNNKEL (reference sequence). The CDR3 loop is CASSQVSHGYTF. The DNA for the CDR3 is TGTGCCAGCAGCCAAGTCAGTCATGGCTACACCTTC.

This clonotype was detected ten times or more. This rearrangement joins TRBV19 to TRBJ2-5; D tentatively fits TRBD1 or TRBD2 (5 bases each). Germline V CDR1 and CDR2: LNHDA, SQIVND (reference sequence). CDR3 size: 12 residues. V gave up 10 bases and J gave up 4 bases, with 13 bases separating them. Here the CDR3 DNA reads TGTGCCACCGGGACCAGCCGAGAGACCCAGTACTTC. Its protein is CATGTSRETQYF.

The rearrangement uses TRBV5-1 and TRBJ2-2; D is unresolved. In germline, CDR1 is SGHRS, CDR2 YFSETQ. This CDR3 has 15 residues. Between the trimmed V and J ends, which lost 7 bases and 2 bases, there was a span of 15 bases. The CDR3 is CASFLFLVNTGELFF. The DNA for the CDR3 is TGCGCCAGCTTCCTCTTTTTGGTAAACACCGGGGAGCTGTTTTTT.

This clonotype has more than one count but fewer than ten. The chain carries TRBV4-1 and TRBJ1-5, with D uncertain. CDR3 size: 15 residues. Germline loops: CDR1 MGHRA, CDR2 YSYEKL. V was cut by 0 bases and J by 7 bases, with 13 bases left in between. CDR3 residues: CASSQDGYSSQPQHF. The CDR3 nucleotides read TGCGCCAGCAGCCAAGATGGGTACAGCAGCCAGCCCCAGCATTTT.

This clonotype was recorded many times. The CDR3 DNA reads as TGCGCCAGCAGCTTGCGTGCGGGGGATACGCAGTATTTT. The encoded protein is CASSLRAGDTQYF. The chain combines TRBV5-1 with TRBJ2-3; D is possibly TRBD2 (6 bases). This CDR3 comprises 13 residues. The V end was cut by 1 base, the J end by 6 bases, with 9 bases between. Germline V lookup: CDR1 SGHRS, CDR2 YFSETQ.

This clonotype was seen repeatedly, ten times or more. This chain joins TRBV20-1 and TRBJ1-2, with D maybe TRBD1 (5 bases). Trimming removed 3 bases from V and 1 base from J, with 12 bases in between. The CDR3 is 14 amino acids. CDR1 and CDR2 from the germline V gene are DFQATT and SNEGSKA (reference sequence). CDR3 nucleotide sequence: TGCAGTGCTAGTCTTGACAGCTTTAACTATGGCTACACCTTC. It encodes CSASLDSFNYGYTF.

The chain joins TRBV10-3 to TRBJ2-1; 14 positions match TRBD2. J lost 5 bases, V lost 3 bases, and 12 bases had no gene match. This CDR3 has 19 residues. The V gene's germline CDR1 is ENHRY and CDR2 SYGVKD. The CDR3 reads CAISEGPPGLAGENNEQFF. The CDR3 bases are TGTGCCATCAGTGAAGGCCCCCCGGGACTAGCGGGGGAAAACAATGAGCAGTTCTTC.

This clonotype has at least ten counts. V gene TRBV5-1 combines with J gene TRBJ2-1; D possibly corresponds to TRBD2 (6 bases). The germline gives CDR1 SGHRS, CDR2 YFSETQ. Trimming shortened V by 0 bases and J by 9 bases, and 19 bases separated the two germline ends. The CDR3 contains 16 residues. Here the CDR3 reads CASSLEIGTRVAEQFF. CDR3 bases: TGCGCCAGCAGCTTGGAAATAGGGACTCGCGTTGCTGAGCAGTTCTTC.

In this sample, this clonotype turned up many times. The chain links TRBV28 to TRBJ2-7, with D possibly being TRBD1 or TRBD2 (5 bases each). Trimming took 8 bases from V and 2 from J, leaving 10 bases between them. The length of the CDR3 is 12 residues. The germline gives CDR1 MDHEN, CDR2 SYDVKM. The CDR3 here is CASGTTAYEQYF. DNA for the CDR3: TGTGCCAGCGGGACGACAGCCTACGAGCAGTACTTC. Combining the CDR3 with reference TRBV28 and TRBJ2-7 gives the whole variable domain DVKVTQSSRYLVKRTGEKVFLECVQDMDHENMFWYRQDPGLGLRLIYFSYDVKMKEKGDIPEGYSVSREKKERFSLILESASTNQTSMYLCASGTTAYEQYFGPGTRLTVT.

This clonotype was observed many times. The chain carries TRBV30 and TRBJ1-1; no reliable D call. Per germline, CDR1 GTSNPN and CDR2 SVGIG (reference sequence). The CDR3 totals 12 residues. Deletions cut 0 bases from V and 2 bases from J, with 4 bases between. The CDR3 nucleotides read TGTGCCTGGAGTGTAAAAAACACTGAAGCTTTCTTT. It codes for CAWSVKNTEAFF.

V gene TRBV19 combines with J gene TRBJ2-3, with D unclear. Germline V CDR1 and CDR2: LNHDA, SQIVND (reference sequence). This CDR3 has 13 residues. Trimming took 6 bases from V and 0 from J, leaving 7 bases between them. CDR3 in amino acids: CASRPPSTDTQYF. CDR3 sequence (DNA): TGTGCCAGTAGGCCTCCAAGCACAGATACGCAGTATTTT.

In its sample, this clonotype was seen many times. The chain links TRBV7-2 to TRBJ2-7, with a weak D call TRBD1 (5 bases). This CDR3 region has 15 residues. Germline V gives CDR1 SGHTA, CDR2 FQGNSA. The V gene lost 5 bases and the J gene lost 0 bases, with 14 bases spanning the gap. CDR3 sequence reads: CASSQTGPSSYEQYF. The CDR3 coding sequence is TGTGCCAGCAGCCAAACAGGCCCAAGCTCCTACGAGCAGTACTTC.

This clonotype was detected ten times or more. The chain employs TRBV29-1 and TRBJ2-3, with D possibly being TRBD2 (5 bases). V was pared by 5 bases and J by 1 base, with 16 bases between. The CDR3 loop spans 15 amino acids. Germline V lookup: CDR1 SQVTM, CDR2 ANQGSEA. CDR3 nucleotide sequence: TGCAGCGTTTCCGTTCGCCAGAGGGGCACAGATACGCAGTATTTT. Translation: CSVSVRQRGTDTQYF.

A note on this clonotype: Relative to the germline gene, one junction end is altered; a read error may explain this. This chain connects TRBV6-5 to TRBJ1-1; D gene unclear. From germline, CDR1 is MNHEY and CDR2 SVGAGI. This CDR3 comprises 11 residues. CDR3 DNA sequence: TGCGCCAGCTTTGGGAACACTGAGGCTCTCTTT. Residues: CASFGNTEALF.

This clonotype showed up just once. A clone one base away is much larger, so this may be a read error. The chain recombines TRBV20-1 with TRBJ2-3; tentatively, D is TRBD1 (6 bases). Trimming stripped 0 bases from V and 4 bases from J, with 14 bases between. There are 15 residues in the CDR3. CDR1 DFQATT and CDR2 SNEGSKA come from the germline V gene (reference sequence). The CDR3 coding sequence is TGCAGTGCTAGAGATGTGGGGGCAAGCGCAGATACGCAGTATTTT. Its translation: CSARDVGASADTQYF.

At least ten counts were recorded for this clonotype. Given the absence of the conserved phenylalanine or tryptophan at the CDR3 end, a read error is likely. The chain links TRBV18 to TRBJ2-5; D gene unclear. The ends were cut back, 1 base at V and 4 bases at J, with 4 bases in the middle. From germline, CDR1 is KGHSH and CDR2 LQKENI. The CDR3 sequence is 12 residues long. For the CDR3, the DNA is TGTGCCAGCTCACCACAGGCAGAGACCCAGTACCTC. Translation: CASSPQAETQYL.

As concerns this clonotype: A much more abundant neighbour one base away suggests this may be a read error. The CDR3 DNA is TGTGCCAGTTCGGGACGGGGCTCAGATACGCAGTATTTT. Translated: CASSGRGSDTQYF. The V and J genes are TRBV19 and TRBJ2-3; D may match TRBD1 or TRBD2 (5 bases each). The CDR3 covers 13 residues. Germline V gene data show CDR1 as LNHDA and CDR2 as SQIVND (reference sequence). V shed 8 bases and J shed 4 bases, with 13 bases lying between them.

This clonotype was recorded at least ten times. This chain connects TRBV9 to TRBJ2-2; D not resolved. V gave up 0 bases and J gave up 5 bases, with 8 bases separating them. This CDR3 is 14 amino acids long. Germline CDR1 is SGDLS and CDR2 is YYNGEE. Written as DNA, the CDR3 is TGTGCCAGCAGCGTAGGTCTAAGGACCGGGGAGCTGTTTTTT. Amino acid sequence: CASSVGLRTGELFF.

The J gene is TRBJ1-3, the V gene TRBV7-9, with unresolved D. The CDR3 sequence is 16 residues long. The germline gives CDR1 SEHNR, CDR2 FQNEAQ (reference sequence). Trimming took 1 base from V and 0 from J, leaving 10 bases between them. CDR3 sequence: CASSLDGGSSGNTIYF. CDR3 bases: TGTGCCAGCAGCTTAGACGGCGGAAGCTCTGGAAACACCATATATTTT.

This clonotype turned up a few times. The gene calls are TRBV12-3 or TRBV12-4 and TRBJ2-5; TRBD1 agrees at 8 bases. This CDR3 comprises 14 residues. Losses at the gene ends were 5 bases for V and 2 bases for J; bases not matched to a gene: 4. The CDR3 region has the DNA TGTGCCAGCAGTCCATGGGACAGGCAAGAGACCCAGTACTTC. Its translation: CASSPWDRQETQYF.

This clonotype was picked up many times. J is TRBJ2-1 and V is TRBV30; 8 bases agree with TRBD2. The CDR3 totals 14 residues. V shed 0 bases, J shed 7 bases, and the junction held 5 bases outside the gene matches. Germline V gene sequence: CDR1 GTSNPN, CDR2 SVGIG (reference sequence). DNA for the CDR3: TGTGCCTGGAGTGTTGGAGCGGGGGCGAATGAGCAGTTCTTC. Translation: CAWSVGAGANEQFF.

Concerning this clonotype: The CDR3 ends on some other residue instead of the conserved phenylalanine or tryptophan, so this is likely a read error. It is unclear where the CDR3 begins or ends on the DNA, so no DNA is shown, and the CDR3 is as TCRdb lists it. This chain links TRBV29-1 with TRBJ1-4; TRBD1, the D gene given by the table, was not confirmed from the DNA. The CDR3 comprises 14 residues, both ends counted. Germline values: CDR1 SQVTM, CDR2 ANQGSEA. CDR3 sequence reads: CSALGARDNEKLFS.

This clonotype was seen more than once but under ten times. The chain carries TRBV11-2 and TRBJ2-7, with D perhaps matching TRBD1 (6 bases). V lost 4 bases to trimming and J lost 0 bases, with 10 bases between them. The CDR3 length is 14 residues. Germline V gene data show CDR1 as SGHAT and CDR2 as FQNNGV. Here the CDR3 reads CASSSTGLSYEQYF. CDR3 nucleotides: TGTGCCAGCAGCTCCACAGGGCTCTCCTACGAGCAGTACTTC.

This clonotype was observed at least ten times. It is unclear where the CDR3 begins or ends on the DNA, so no DNA is shown, and the CDR3 is as TCRdb lists it. The chain employs TRBV7-5 and TRBJ2-7. TRBV7-5 is given as a pseudogene. With termini counted, the CDR3 has 16 amino acids. CDR3: CISVPERIRSSYEQYF.

This clonotype has more than one count but fewer than ten. A much larger clone differs from this one at a single base, so this may be a read error. The chain links TRBV28 to TRBJ2-2; D remains ambiguous. The CDR3 extends over 14 amino acids. CDR1 and CDR2 from the germline V gene are MDHEN and SYDVKM. This CDR3 is CACSLPQVPGELFF. The DNA of the CDR3 is TGTGCCTGCAGTTTACCTCAGGTCCCCGGGGAGCTGTTTTTT.